Below are 21 T cell receptor beta chains sequenced from a single sample in a study of identical twins. TCRdb reprocessed the 5' RACE reads via MiXCR and lists one record per CDR3 protein. The table records a few hundred thousand distinct CDR3 sequences, about 10% of them present only once. The source material was memory T cells sorted from blood. These receptors were collected from a man in his forties or fifties in good health.

This clonotype was recorded once. This sequence joins TRBV5-1 and TRBJ2-7; D gene ambiguous. This CDR3 is 13 amino acids long. The V end was cut by 0 bases, the J end by 4 bases, with 8 bases between. In germline, CDR1 is SGHRS, CDR2 YFSETQ. This CDR3 reads CASSLGEFYEQYF. CDR3 nucleotides: TGCGCCAGCAGCTTGGGGGAATTTTACGAGCAGTACTTC.

This clonotype has more than one count but fewer than ten. The chain's CDR3 is CATKPGQGVHEQYF. CDR3 sequence (DNA): TGTGCCACGAAACCGGGACAGGGGGTTCACGAGCAGTACTTC. The V and J genes are TRBV10-3 and TRBJ2-7, with 11 positions matching TRBD1. The CDR3 has 14 amino acids. CDR1 and CDR2 from the germline V gene are ENHRY and SYGVKD. J gave up 5 bases and V 10 bases, and 10 bases lay outside the gene matches.

This clonotype has ten or more counts. This CDR3 reads CASSRGTGGYEQYF. CDR3 DNA: TGTGCCAGCAGTCGCGGGACAGGGGGCTACGAGCAGTACTTC. This chain uses TRBV28 with TRBJ2-7; 11 bases map to TRBD1. With V trimmed by 5 bases and J by 3 bases, 3 bases remained unmatched. The CDR3 has 14 residues. Germline V gene sequence: CDR1 MDHEN, CDR2 SYDVKM.

This clonotype has a handful of counts. The V and J genes are TRBV12-5 and TRBJ1-3; D may be TRBD1 (6 bases). The V gene's germline CDR1 is LGHNT and CDR2 FRNRAP. The V gene lost 5 bases and the J gene lost 1 base, with 6 bases spanning the gap. The CDR3 extends over 13 amino acids. CDR3: CASGTGSGNTIYF. Written as DNA, the CDR3 is TGTGCTAGTGGTACAGGGTCTGGAAACACCATATATTTT.

In this sample, this clonotype turned up many times. The CDR3 DNA reads TGCAGTGCTAGCGACCCAGTATCGGAGACCCAGTACTTC. This gives the protein CSASDPVSETQYF. V usage is TRBV20-1 and J usage is TRBJ2-5; D is unresolved. Germline V gene sequence: CDR1 DFQATT, CDR2 SNEGSKA (reference sequence). V was shortened by 3 bases and J by 5 bases, with 13 bases between the two germline ends. This CDR3 contains 13 residues.

This clonotype was recorded at least ten times. This chain connects TRBV5-6 to TRBJ2-7; D possibly corresponds to TRBD1 (5 bases). Trimming cost V 6 bases and J 5 bases, with 21 bases left between them. CDR1 and CDR2 (germline): SGHDT, YYEEEE. CDR3 length equals 15 residues. CDR3 sequence (DNA): TGTGCCAGCACCGTAGGTGGCAGGGTTAGCAACGAGCAGTACTTC. It yields the protein CASTVGGRVSNEQYF.

In this sample, this clonotype turned up many times. The chain is built from TRBV6-2 or TRBV6-3 and TRBJ1-5, with 7 nucleotides matching TRBD1. CDR1 and CDR2 (germline): MNHEY, SVGEGT. The CDR3 is made up of 20 amino acids. V lost 6 bases and J lost 6; bases outside the gene matches: 26. This chain's CDR3 is CASSSPRGAGRGIFRQPQHF. The CDR3 DNA sequence: TGTGCCAGCAGCTCTCCCAGGGGGGCAGGGCGGGGGATATTCCGTCAGCCCCAGCATTTT.

This chain's CDR3 is CASRAQEGYNSPLHF. The CDR3 coding sequence is TGCGCCAGCAGGGCCCAGGAAGGGTATAATTCACCCCTCCACTTT. The chain recombines TRBV5-1 with TRBJ1-6; D not certain. CDR3 length: 15 amino acids. Per germline, CDR1 SGHRS and CDR2 YFSETQ. V gave up 5 bases and J gave up 4 bases, with 13 bases separating them. Filled out from reference TRBV5-1 and TRBJ1-6, the complete variable domain reads KAGVTQTPRYLIKTRGQQVTLSCSPISGHRSVSWYQQTPGQGLQFLFEYFSETQRNKGNFPGRFSGRQFSNSRSEMNVSTLELGDSALYLCASRAQEGYNSPLHFGNGTRLTVT.

J is TRBJ1-6 and V is TRBV18; no reliable D call. This CDR3 has 16 residues. Germline V gene lookup returns CDR1 KGHSH and CDR2 LQKENI. The V end lost 4 bases, the J end lost 0 bases, and 10 bases lay between the germline ends. This CDR3 is CASSLDTSSYNSPLHF. For the CDR3, the DNA is TGTGCCAGCTCACTTGACACGTCCTCCTATAATTCACCCCTCCACTTT. The whole variable domain, filled in from reference TRBV18 and TRBJ1-6, reads NAGVMQNPRHLVRRRGQEARLRCSPMKGHSHVYWYRQLPEEGLKFMVYLQKENIIDESGMPKERFSAEFPKEGPSILRIQQVVRGDSAAYFCASSLDTSSYNSPLHFGNGTRLTVT.

The chain links TRBV19 to TRBJ2-3; possibly TRBD1 for D (6 bases). The CDR3 length is 13 residues. Trimming pared 7 bases from V and 2 bases from J, leaving 10 bases between. Germline V lookup: CDR1 LNHDA, CDR2 SQIVND (reference sequence). CDR3 sequence reads: CASKRQDTDTQYF. The CDR3 DNA follows: TGTGCCAGTAAAAGACAGGACACAGATACGCAGTATTTT.

The sample holds many counts of this clonotype. The chain links TRBV7-2 to TRBJ1-2; tentative D call: TRBD1 (5 bases). The germline V gene encodes CDR1 SGHTA and CDR2 FQGNSA. V gave up 1 base and J gave up 2 bases, with 8 bases separating them. The CDR3 contains 14 residues. The CDR3 bases are TGTGCCAGCAGCTTAGGGGGGGAAAACTATGGCTACACCTTC. Translating it yields CASSLGGENYGYTF.

This rearrangement joins TRBV12-3 or TRBV12-4 to TRBJ2-2, with D uncertain. Between the trimmed V and J ends, which lost 7 bases and 1 base, there was a span of 10 bases. The CDR3 covers 14 residues. CDR3 in DNA: TGTGCCAGCAATCCCTTTCTGAACACCGGGGAGCTGTTTTTT. Translation gives CASNPFLNTGELFF.

This clonotype has only a few counts. This chain uses TRBV6-5 with TRBJ2-1; TRBD2 matches 8 bases. From germline, CDR1 is MNHEY and CDR2 SVGAGI. V trimming: 2 bases; J trimming: 7 bases; junction bases outside the gene matches: 10. CDR3 length: 16 residues. The CDR3: CASSYAQSGRGNEQFF. As DNA, the CDR3 is TGTGCCAGCAGTTACGCACAAAGCGGGAGAGGGAATGAGCAGTTCTTC.

This clonotype was seen only a few times. V gene TRBV11-2 combines with J gene TRBJ1-1; 8 positions match TRBD1. CDR1 and CDR2 (germline): SGHAT, FQNNGV. The CDR3 length is 15 residues. The trim removed 6 bases at V and 3 bases at J, leaving 9 bases unmatched. The CDR3 DNA follows: TGTGCCAGCAGAAGGCCAGGGGGCAGGGACACTGAAGCTTTCTTT. This codes for CASRRPGGRDTEAFF.

There are many counts of this clonotype. The rearrangement joins TRBV6-6 to TRBJ2-1; perhaps TRBD2 as D (5 bases). Germline CDR1 reads MNHNY; CDR2 reads SVGAGI (reference sequence). Trimming took 2 bases from V and 8 from J, leaving 10 bases between them. The CDR3 covers 13 residues. Here the CDR3 reads CASSYSQDYEQFF. In DNA, the CDR3 is TGTGCCAGCAGTTACAGTCAGGACTATGAGCAGTTCTTC.

Many counts were recorded for this clonotype. This chain uses TRBV11-2 with TRBJ2-1, with 15 bases aligning to TRBD2. V was pared by 6 bases and J by 1 base, with 10 bases of the junction left unmatched. This CDR3 is built from 19 residues. Germline-derived CDR1 and CDR2 are SGHAT and FQNNGV. The CDR3 spells CASRGGLAGGAGSYNEQFF. Written as DNA, the CDR3 is TGTGCCAGCAGGGGGGGACTAGCGGGAGGCGCGGGATCCTACAATGAGCAGTTCTTC.

This clonotype occurred many times. The V gene is TRBV2, the J gene TRBJ1-6; D not certain. Germline loops: CDR1 SNHLY, CDR2 FYNNEI. The V gene lost 4 bases and the J gene lost 7 bases, with 8 bases spanning the gap. The CDR3 spans 13 residues. The DNA for the CDR3 is TGTGCCAGCAGTGCCCAGATGAATTCACCCCTCCACTTT. Amino acid sequence: CASSAQMNSPLHF.

This clonotype came up many times. The J gene is TRBJ2-2, the V gene TRBV29-1; 14 nucleotides match TRBD2. This CDR3 has 16 amino acids. The J segment lost 4 bases and the V segment lost 3 bases, leaving 4 bases of the junction unmatched. The V gene's germline CDR1 is SQVTM and CDR2 ANQGSEA. CDR3 DNA sequence: TGCAGCGTTGAGACTAGCGGGAGGGCTAGCACCGGGGAGCTGTTTTTT. This translates into CSVETSGRASTGELFF.

At least ten counts were recorded for this clonotype. DNA of the CDR3: TGTGCCAGCAGTTACGGCTTGGAGGATCAGCCCCAGCATTTT. Its protein is CASSYGLEDQPQHF. The chain combines TRBV6-2 or TRBV6-3 with TRBJ1-5, with D unclear. The germline gives CDR1 MNHEY, CDR2 SVGEGT. The V gene lost 2 bases and the J gene lost 5 bases, with 10 bases spanning the gap. The CDR3 extends over 14 amino acids.

This clonotype was seen a handful of times. The genes are TRBV5-5 and TRBJ1-1; 8 positions agree with TRBD1. This CDR3 spans 14 amino acids. Germline CDR1 is SGHKS and CDR2 is YYEKEE (reference sequence). With 2 bases clipped from V and 0 bases from J, the junction kept 0 bases outside the gene matches. The DNA for the CDR3 is TGTGCCAGCAGCTTACAGGGGGTGAACACTGAAGCTTTCTTT. As protein: CASSLQGVNTEAFF.

This clonotype showed up just a few times. The chain couples TRBV7-9 to TRBJ1-4; D is ambiguous. CDR1 and CDR2 from the germline V gene are SEHNR and FQNEAQ (reference sequence). The CDR3 length is 15 residues. V was pared by 1 base and J by 0 bases, with 6 bases between. For the CDR3, the DNA is TGTGCCAGCAGCTTAGTGGCTGCAACTAATGAAAAACTGTTTTTT. Its protein product is CASSLVAATNEKLFF.